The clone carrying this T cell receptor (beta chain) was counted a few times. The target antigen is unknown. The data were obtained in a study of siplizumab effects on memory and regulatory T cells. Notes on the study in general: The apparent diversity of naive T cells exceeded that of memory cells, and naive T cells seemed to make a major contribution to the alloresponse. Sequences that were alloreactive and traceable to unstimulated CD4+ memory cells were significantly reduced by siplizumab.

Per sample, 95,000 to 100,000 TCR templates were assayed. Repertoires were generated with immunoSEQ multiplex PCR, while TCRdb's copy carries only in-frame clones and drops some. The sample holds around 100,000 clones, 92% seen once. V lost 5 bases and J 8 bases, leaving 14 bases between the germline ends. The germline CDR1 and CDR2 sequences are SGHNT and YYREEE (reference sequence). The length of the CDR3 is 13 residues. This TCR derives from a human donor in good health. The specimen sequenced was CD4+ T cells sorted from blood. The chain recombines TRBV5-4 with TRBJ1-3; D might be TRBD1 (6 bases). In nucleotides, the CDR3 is TGTGCCAGCAGGAGAGGGGGTGAGGACACCATATATTTT. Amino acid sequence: CASRRGGEDTIYF.